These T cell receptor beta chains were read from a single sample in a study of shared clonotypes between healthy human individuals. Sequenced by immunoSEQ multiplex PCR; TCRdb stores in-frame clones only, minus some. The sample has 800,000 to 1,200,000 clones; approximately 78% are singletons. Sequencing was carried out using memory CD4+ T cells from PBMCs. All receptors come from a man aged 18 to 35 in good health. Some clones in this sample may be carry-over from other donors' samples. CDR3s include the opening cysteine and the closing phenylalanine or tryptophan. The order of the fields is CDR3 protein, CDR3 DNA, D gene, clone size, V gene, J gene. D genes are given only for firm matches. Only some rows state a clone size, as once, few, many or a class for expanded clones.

CDR3 protein: CASSLTSGRTLWNEQFF; CDR3 DNA: TGTGCCAGCAGCCTAACTAGCGGGAGGACCCTTTGGAATGAGCAGTTCTTC; D gene: TRBD2; clone size: NA; V gene: TRBV28; J gene: TRBJ2-1
CDR3 protein: CASSPTQGGQPQHF; CDR3 DNA: TGTGCCAGCTCACCAACACAGGGTGGCCAGCCCCAGCATTTT; D gene: NA; clone size: NA; V gene: TRBV18; J gene: TRBJ1-5
CDR3 protein: CATSRDLGTGGWSGQETQYF; CDR3 DNA: TGTGCCACCAGCAGAGATCTGGGGACAGGGGGCTGGTCAGGCCAAGAGACCCAGTACTTC; D gene: TRBD1; clone size: NA; V gene: TRBV15; J gene: TRBJ2-5
CDR3 protein: CASSQETEPGYGYTF; CDR3 DNA: TGTGCCAGCAGCCAAGAAACAGAACCCGGCTATGGCTACACCTTC; D gene: NA; clone size: once; V gene: TRBV4-2; J gene: TRBJ1-2
CDR3 protein: CASSPGLGPGELFF; CDR3 DNA: TGTGCCAGCAGCCCGGGACTAGGTCCCGGGGAGCTGTTTTTT; D gene: TRBD2; clone size: NA; V gene: TRBV5-6; J gene: TRBJ2-2
CDR3 protein: CASSLAPSGTGGEQYF; CDR3 DNA: TGCGCCAGCAGCTTGGCCCCATCCGGGACCGGGGGTGAGCAGTACTTC; D gene: NA; clone size: NA; V gene: TRBV5-1; J gene: TRBJ2-7
CDR3 protein: CASGTSRTTDTQYF; CDR3 DNA: TGTGCCAGCGGGACTAGCAGGACCACAGATACGCAGTATTTT; D gene: TRBD2; clone size: NA; V gene: TRBV27; J gene: TRBJ2-3
CDR3 protein: CASSPMGSEAFF; CDR3 DNA: TGTGCCAGCAGCCCAATGGGGTCTGAAGCTTTCTTT; D gene: NA; clone size: few; V gene: TRBV11-2; J gene: TRBJ1-1
CDR3 protein: CASSLYSLVNTEAFF; CDR3 DNA: TGCGCCAGCAGCTTGTACAGTTTGGTCAACACTGAAGCTTTCTTT; D gene: NA; clone size: NA; V gene: TRBV5-1; J gene: TRBJ1-1
CDR3 protein: CASSLVGSSYEQYF; CDR3 DNA: TGCGCCAGCAGCTTGGTCGGGAGCTCCTACGAGCAGTACTTC; D gene: NA; clone size: NA; V gene: TRBV5-1; J gene: TRBJ2-7
CDR3 protein: CASSEVGNEQFF; CDR3 DNA: TGTGCCAGCAGTGAAGTTGGCAATGAGCAGTTCTTC; D gene: NA; clone size: NA; V gene: TRBV6-1; J gene: TRBJ2-1
CDR3 protein: CASSYGLAGEQYF; CDR3 DNA: TGTGCCAGCAGTTACGGTCTAGCGGGAGAGCAGTACTTC; D gene: TRBD2; clone size: few; V gene: TRBV6-5; J gene: TRBJ2-7
CDR3 protein: CAISARGQGNTEAFF; CDR3 DNA: TGTGCCATCAGTGCACGGGGACAGGGGAACACTGAAGCTTTCTTT; D gene: TRBD1; clone size: NA; V gene: TRBV10-3; J gene: TRBJ1-1
CDR3 protein: CASSLDRERPQHF; CDR3 DNA: TGTGCCAGCAGCTTAGACAGAGAGCGGCCCCAGCATTTT; D gene: NA; clone size: NA; V gene: TRBV7-8; J gene: TRBJ1-5
CDR3 protein: CASSLDFSSTDTQYF; CDR3 DNA: TGTGCCAGCAGCTTAGACTTCTCTAGCACAGATACGCAGTATTTT; D gene: NA; clone size: NA; V gene: TRBV7-2; J gene: TRBJ2-3
CDR3 protein: CASSPFTRETQYF; CDR3 DNA: TGTGCCAGCTCACCTTTTACTAGGGAGACCCAGTACTTC; D gene: NA; clone size: NA; V gene: TRBV18; J gene: TRBJ2-5
CDR3 protein: CASSTGTGYFATRNTEAFF; CDR3 DNA: TGTGCCAGCAGTACCGGGACAGGGTATTTTGCGACACGGAACACTGAAGCTTTCTTT; D gene: TRBD1; clone size: NA; V gene: TRBV28; J gene: TRBJ1-1
CDR3 protein: CASSLQGYSGTDTQYF; CDR3 DNA: TGTGCCAGTAGTCTTCAGGGGTATTCGGGCACAGATACGCAGTATTTT; D gene: NA; clone size: NA; V gene: TRBV19; J gene: TRBJ2-3
CDR3 protein: CASSLQDEQYF; CDR3 DNA: TGTGCCAGCAGCTTGCAGGACGAGCAGTACTTC; D gene: NA; clone size: NA; V gene: TRBV11-1; J gene: TRBJ2-7
CDR3 protein: CASHTVGVRNTIYF; CDR3 DNA: TGTGCCAGCCATACCGTCGGGGTTCGAAACACCATATATTTT; D gene: NA; clone size: NA; V gene: TRBV6-1; J gene: TRBJ1-3
CDR3 protein: CASSPGQGYAYQPQHF; CDR3 DNA: TGTGCCAGCTCCCCAGGGCAGGGTTATGCGTATCAGCCCCAGCATTTT; D gene: NA; clone size: NA; V gene: TRBV28; J gene: TRBJ1-5
CDR3 protein: CATRQGTSSNEKLFF; CDR3 DNA: TGTGCCACCAGACAGGGTACTTCTTCTAATGAAAAACTGTTTTTT; D gene: TRBD1; clone size: NA; V gene: TRBV7-8; J gene: TRBJ1-4
CDR3 protein: CAISDRDRSHEQYF; CDR3 DNA: TGTGCCATCAGTGATCGTGACAGGTCCCACGAGCAGTACTTC; D gene: NA; clone size: NA; V gene: TRBV10-3; J gene: TRBJ2-7
CDR3 protein: CASSLRQGEYNEQFF; CDR3 DNA: TGTGCCAGCAGCTTACGGCAGGGCGAGTACAATGAGCAGTTCTTC; D gene: NA; clone size: NA; V gene: TRBV7-2; J gene: TRBJ2-1
CDR3 protein: CASSYGVVGTEAFF; CDR3 DNA: TGTGCCAGCAGTTACGGGGTGGTGGGCACTGAAGCTTTCTTT; D gene: NA; clone size: NA; V gene: TRBV6-5; J gene: TRBJ1-1
CDR3 protein: CSVEGETGRDEQYF; CDR3 DNA: TGCAGCGTTGAAGGGGAGACAGGGCGCGACGAGCAGTACTTC; D gene: TRBD1; clone size: NA; V gene: TRBV29-1; J gene: TRBJ2-7
CDR3 protein: CASSPPTGGSGNTIYF; CDR3 DNA: TGTGCCAGCTCACCACCGACAGGAGGCTCTGGAAACACCATATATTTT; D gene: NA; clone size: NA; V gene: TRBV18; J gene: TRBJ1-3
CDR3 protein: CASLLLQGAGGYTF; CDR3 DNA: TGTGCCAGCCTCCTTCTACAGGGGGCTGGGGGCTACACCTTC; D gene: TRBD1; clone size: NA; V gene: TRBV28; J gene: TRBJ1-2
CDR3 protein: CASSTPAAGETQYF; CDR3 DNA: TGTGCCAGCAGTACCCCGGCCGCGGGGGAGACCCAGTACTTC; D gene: NA; clone size: NA; V gene: TRBV27; J gene: TRBJ2-5
CDR3 protein: CSVEAGLAGPNNEQFF; CDR3 DNA: TGCAGCGTTGAGGCGGGACTAGCGGGACCAAACAATGAGCAGTTCTTC; D gene: TRBD2; clone size: NA; V gene: TRBV29-1; J gene: TRBJ2-1
CDR3 protein: CASSPRLLSGEQFF; CDR3 DNA: TGTGCCAGCAGTCCCCGACTACTCAGTGGTGAGCAGTTCTTC; D gene: NA; clone size: once; V gene: TRBV27; J gene: TRBJ2-1